These 4 T cell receptor beta chains originate from one sample sequenced in a study of cytomegalovirus exposure and HLA in healthy donors. Both 60 Vbeta primers and 13 Jbeta primers went into the PCR. Measured with immunoSEQ multiplex PCR; TCRdb has only the in-frame clones, and not every one. The sample includes approximately 100,000 clones, 65% to 90% of them seen just once. Sequenced: PBMCs. The receptors derive from a man between 45 and 60 years old in good health and CMV-seronegative.

This clone was counted a single time. The chain is built from TRBV7-9 and TRBJ1-2; 9 nucleotides match TRBD1. Germline V gene data show CDR1 as SEHNR and CDR2 as FQNEAQ (reference sequence). The CDR3 has 15 amino acids. The V and J ends lost 5 bases and 2 bases, in that order; junction bases with no gene match: 6. The CDR3 loop reads CASSATGGGNYGYTF. The CDR3 DNA sequence: TGTGCCAGCAGCGCGACAGGGGGAGGGAACTATGGCTACACCTTC.

In this sample, this clone is medium-sized. The chain couples TRBV6-5 to TRBJ1-4; D not certain. The V end was cut by 5 bases, the J end by 0 bases, with 10 bases between. There are 15 residues in the CDR3. The V gene's germline CDR1 is MNHEY and CDR2 SVGAGI. The CDR3 loop is CASSLRVSTNEKLFF. Written as DNA, the CDR3 is TGTGCCAGCAGTCTCCGGGTCTCAACTAATGAAAAACTGTTTTTT.

The chain couples TRBV7-2 to TRBJ2-5; 7 bases fit TRBD2. This CDR3 comprises 13 residues. Germline loops: CDR1 SGHTA, CDR2 FQGNSA. The V segment lost 5 bases and the J segment 5 bases; nucleotides outside the gene matches: 5. The CDR3 is CASSQGLGETQYF. The CDR3 coding sequence is TGTGCCAGCAGCCAAGGACTAGGGGAGACCCAGTACTTC.

V gene TRBV6-5 combines with J gene TRBJ1-1; no clear D. Germline CDR1 is MNHEY and CDR2 is SVGAGI. The CDR3 spans 14 residues. Trimming shortened V by 0 bases and J by 4 bases, and 9 bases separated the two germline ends. The CDR3 DNA reads as TGTGCCAGCAGTTACTCGAGGATAGGCACTGAAGCTTTCTTT. Amino acid sequence: CASSYSRIGTEAFF.